Each of the 21 T cell receptor beta chains below was sequenced from the same sample in a study of blood T cells in healthy people across ages. Sample-barcoded 5' priming and a J-beta primer mix drove a second PCR of 7 to 11 cycles. One entry per CDR3 protein, called by TCRdb with MiXCR from the 5' RACE reads. Of more than 1.4 million distinct CDR3 sequences listed, about 40% are singletons. Material: blood. The source is a woman aged 18-29 years in good health.

This chain connects TRBV2 to TRBJ2-3; 10 nucleotides agree with TRBD1. V gave up 6 bases and J gave up 6 bases; unmatched junction bases: 9. Germline V gene data show CDR1 as SNHLY and CDR2 as FYNNEI. CDR3 length equals 15 residues. The CDR3 DNA reads TGTGCCAGCAGGGAAACCGGGACAGGGGCGGATACGCAGTATTTT. This translates into CASRETGTGADTQYF. The whole variable domain, filled in from reference TRBV2 and TRBJ2-3, reads EPEVTQTPSHQVTQMGQEVILRCVPISNHLYFYWYRQILGQKVEFLVSFYNNEISEKSEIFDDQFSVERPDGSNFTLKIRSTKLEDSAMYFCASRETGTGADTQYFGPGTRLTVL.

CDR3 in DNA: TGTGCCAGTAGTAGCCCCCCCGTCCGGGACAGGACCGGGGCCAACGTCCTGACTTTC. This encodes CASSSPPVRDRTGANVLTF. The chain combines TRBV19 with TRBJ2-6; 8 nucleotides line up with TRBD1. Germline values: CDR1 LNHDA, CDR2 SQIVND (reference sequence). This CDR3 contains 19 residues. V lost 4 bases, J lost 4 bases, and 15 bases stayed unmatched. Full variable domain (rest looked up from reference TRBV19 and TRBJ2-6): DGGITQSPKYLFRKEGQNVTLSCEQNLNHDAMYWYRQDPGQGLRLIYYSQIVNDFQKGDIAEGYSVSREKKESFPLTVTSAQKNPTAFYLCASSSPPVRDRTGANVLTFGAGSRLTVL.

This clonotype was counted between two and nine times. The gene calls are TRBV6-1 and TRBJ2-1; 7 positions agree with TRBD1. This CDR3 comprises 16 residues. Germline CDR1 reads MNHNS; CDR2 reads SASEGT. The trim removed 5 bases at V and 9 bases at J, leaving 16 bases unmatched. As DNA, the CDR3 is TGTGCCAGCAGTAAACGACAGGGCATGCAATCGGGTGAGCAGTTCTTC. Amino acids: CASSKRQGMQSGEQFF.

This clonotype appeared once. V usage is TRBV24-1 and J usage is TRBJ2-1, with 9 bases identical to TRBD2. The J call may be mistaken, given a closer DNA end match to TRBJ2-7. This CDR3 contains 18 residues. Germline V lookup: CDR1 KGHDR, CDR2 SFDVKD. In DNA form, the CDR3 reads TGTGCCACCAGTGACCCCCGAGGAGCGGGGGGCTCCTACAATGAGCAGTACTTC. This translates into CATSDPRGAGGSYNEQYF.

The genes are TRBV6-6 and TRBJ2-5, with TRBD1 matching over 9 bases. Trimming at V came to 2 bases and at J to 8 bases, leaving 3 bases not matched to a gene. From germline, CDR1 is MNHNY and CDR2 SVGAGI (reference sequence). CDR3 length: 13 amino acids. The CDR3 reads CASSYIQGATQYF. CDR3 sequence (DNA): TGTGCCAGCAGTTACATACAGGGGGCAACCCAGTACTTC.

This clonotype was seen ten or more times. The chain links TRBV4-2 to TRBJ2-1, with 14 bases lining up with TRBD2. CDR1 LGHNA and CDR2 YNFKEQ come from the germline V gene. Trimming took 0 bases from V and 3 from J; bases not matched to a gene: 13. The length of the CDR3 is 21 residues. DNA for the CDR3: TGTGCCAGCAGCCAAGAATTCCCCGGGACTAGCGGGAGACTCCTCTACAATGAGCAGTTCTTC. Translation: CASSQEFPGTSGRLLYNEQFF.

This clonotype was seen a handful of times. The chain has TRBV9 and TRBJ2-7; weak D call: TRBD2 (6 bases). The CDR3 is 14 residues long. Germline CDR1 SGDLS, CDR2 YYNGEE. V was trimmed by 2 bases and J by 3 bases, leaving 12 bases between them. The CDR3 nucleotides read TGTGCCAGCAGCGTGGGGGGTAGTTTCTACGAGCAGTACTTC. Protein sequence: CASSVGGSFYEQYF. The entire variable domain, with the rest obtained from reference TRBV9 and TRBJ2-7, is as follows: DSGVTQTPKHLITATGQRVTLRCSPRSGDLSVYWYQQSLDQGLQFLIQYYNGEERAKGNILERFSAQQFPDLHSELNLSSLELGDSALYFCASSVGGSFYEQYFGPGTRLTVT.

The chain couples TRBV27 to TRBJ1-2; tentatively, D is TRBD1 (6 bases). The CDR3 contains 12 residues. CDR1 is MNHEY and CDR2 is SMNVEV in the germline V gene (reference sequence). Trimming stripped 10 bases from V and 4 bases from J, with 13 bases between. CDR3 in amino acids: CATGGQSYGYTF. The DNA of the CDR3 is TGTGCCACCGGGGGGCAGTCCTATGGCTACACCTTC.

The CDR3 sequence: CASSSGLEAFF. The CDR3 bases are TGTGCCAGCAGCTCGGGACTTGAAGCTTTCTTT. This chain links TRBV7-9 with TRBJ1-1, with D tentatively TRBD1 (5 bases). V shed 4 bases and J shed 7 bases, with 7 bases lying between them. The CDR3 extends over 11 amino acids. Germline CDR1 is SEHNR and CDR2 is FQNEAQ (reference sequence).

The rearrangement links TRBV3-1 to TRBJ2-5, with 8 bases aligning to TRBD2. The J call is uncertain, as TRBJ2-7 better fits the DNA end. In germline, CDR1 is LGHDT, CDR2 YNNKEL (reference sequence). This CDR3 is 15 amino acids long. The DNA for the CDR3 is TGTGCCAGCAGCCTCGCGGGAGCGGGAGATTACGAGCAGTACTTC. This codes for CASSLAGAGDYEQYF.

This clonotype has at least ten counts. This chain connects TRBV7-9 to TRBJ1-2; D gene ambiguous. This CDR3 has 14 amino acids. Trimming stripped 1 base from V and 0 bases from J, with 6 bases between. Per the germline V gene, CDR1 is SEHNR and CDR2 is FQNEAQ (reference sequence). The CDR3 loop is CASSLVGANYGYTF. The CDR3, as DNA: TGTGCCAGCAGCTTAGTCGGGGCTAACTATGGCTACACCTTC.

This clonotype was detected only a few times. V usage is TRBV7-9 and J usage is TRBJ2-5; 10 positions agree with TRBD1. In germline, CDR1 is SEHNR, CDR2 FQNEAQ (reference sequence). This CDR3 comprises 16 residues. J gave up 5 bases and V 6 bases, and 12 bases lay outside the gene matches. CDR3 loop: CASSSPGTGVGETQYF. In nucleotides, the CDR3 is TGTGCCAGCAGTTCTCCCGGGACAGGGGTCGGGGAGACCCAGTACTTC.

V gene TRBV4-1 combines with J gene TRBJ2-3; D tentatively fits TRBD1 or TRBD2 (5 bases each). Trimming shortened V by 0 bases and J by 2 bases, and 12 bases separated the two germline ends. CDR3 length: 16 amino acids. CDR1 is MGHRA and CDR2 is YSYEKL in the germline V gene. The CDR3 spells CASSQDIGDATDTQYF. CDR3 bases: TGCGCCAGCAGCCAAGATATAGGGGACGCCACAGATACGCAGTATTTT.

The chain links TRBV7-2 to TRBJ2-1; D unresolved. The CDR3 is 10 amino acids. The V end lost 4 bases, the J end lost 13 bases, and 8 bases lay between the germline ends. Germline-derived CDR1 and CDR2 are SGHTA and FQGNSA. The CDR3 nucleotides read TGTGCCAGCAGCTCCCAAGTACAGTTCTTC. Protein product: CASSSQVQFF. Variable domain in full (rest from reference TRBV7-2 and TRBJ2-1): GAGVSQSPSNKVTEKGKDVELRCDPISGHTALYWYRQSLGQGLEFLIYFQGNSAPDKSGLPSDRFSAERTGGSVSTLTIQRTQQEDSAVYLCASSSQVQFFGPGTRLTVL.

J is TRBJ2-1 and V is TRBV15; TRBD2 matches at 8 bases. The J segment lost 6 bases and the V segment lost 6 bases, leaving 13 bases of the junction unmatched. Germline V CDR1 and CDR2: LNHNV, YYDKDF (reference sequence). This CDR3 is built from 16 residues. The CDR3 region has the DNA TGTGCCACCAGTTCCCCGTCTAGCGGGTCTCCCAATGAGCAGTTCTTC. It yields the protein CATSSPSSGSPNEQFF.

This clonotype was observed a handful of times. The chain links TRBV27 to TRBJ2-7, with a possible D match to TRBD2 (5 bases). The ends were cut back, 2 bases at V and 3 bases at J, with 8 bases in the middle. Germline CDR1 reads MNHEY; CDR2 reads SMNVEV (reference sequence). The CDR3 is made up of 13 amino acids. CDR3 coding DNA: TGTGCCAGCAGTTTAAAGGCGGGCTACGAGCAGTACTTC. As protein: CASSLKAGYEQYF.

The chain carries TRBV18 and TRBJ2-5, with TRBD2 as a possible D gene (5 bases). The CDR3 is 15 residues long. Germline V gene lookup returns CDR1 KGHSH and CDR2 LQKENI. The V gene lost 3 bases and the J gene lost 2 bases, with 13 bases spanning the gap. The CDR3 protein is CASSPLSGRQETQYF. In DNA form, the CDR3 reads TGTGCCAGCTCACCCCTCTCGGGGAGACAAGAGACCCAGTACTTC.

The chain combines TRBV15 with TRBJ1-1; no firm D call. This CDR3 has 14 residues. Germline CDR1 and CDR2: LNHNV and YYDKDF (reference sequence). Trimming took 0 bases from V and 0 from J, leaving 5 bases between them. The CDR3 nucleotides read TGTGCCACCAGCAGAGATGCGATGAACACTGAAGCTTTCTTT. Translation: CATSRDAMNTEAFF.

The chain is built from TRBV20-1 and TRBJ1-5; D remains unclear. The germline CDR1 and CDR2 sequences are DFQATT and SNEGSKA (reference sequence). The length of the CDR3 is 14 residues. Trimming left V 0 bases short and J 4 bases short, with 10 bases between. The CDR3 bases are TGCAGTGCTAGAGATTCACTGGGAAATCAGCCCCAGCATTTT. This translates into CSARDSLGNQPQHF.

The gene calls are TRBV5-1 and TRBJ2-1, with 8 bases identical to TRBD2. Germline CDR1 SGHRS, CDR2 YFSETQ. This CDR3 region has 15 residues. The V gene end was trimmed by 0 bases and the J gene end by 2 bases; junction bases not matched to a gene: 1. The CDR3 DNA follows: TGCGCCAGCAGCTTGGTTAGCGGGGCCTACAATGAGCAGTTCTTC. Encoded protein: CASSLVSGAYNEQFF.

The chain links TRBV11-1 to TRBJ2-2; 9 positions agree with TRBD2. The length of the CDR3 is 15 residues. Germline trimming cut 7 bases from V and 6 bases from J; bases unmatched to any gene: 9. CDR1 is SGHAT and CDR2 is FQDESV in the germline V gene (reference sequence). This chain's CDR3 is CASISSSGMAGELFF. The CDR3 nucleotides are TGTGCCAGCATCTCGTCTAGCGGGATGGCCGGGGAGCTGTTTTTT.